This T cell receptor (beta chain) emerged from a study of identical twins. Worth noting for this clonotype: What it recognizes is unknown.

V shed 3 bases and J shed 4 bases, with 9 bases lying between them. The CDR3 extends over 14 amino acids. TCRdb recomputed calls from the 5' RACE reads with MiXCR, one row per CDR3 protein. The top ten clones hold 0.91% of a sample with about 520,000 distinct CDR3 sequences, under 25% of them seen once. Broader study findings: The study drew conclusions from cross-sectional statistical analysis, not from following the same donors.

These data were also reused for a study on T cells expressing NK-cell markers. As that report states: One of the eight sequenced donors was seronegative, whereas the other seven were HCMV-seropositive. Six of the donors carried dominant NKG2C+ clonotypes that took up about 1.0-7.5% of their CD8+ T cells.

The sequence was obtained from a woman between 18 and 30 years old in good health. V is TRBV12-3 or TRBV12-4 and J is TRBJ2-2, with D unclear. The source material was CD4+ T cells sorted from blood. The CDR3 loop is CASSFKGSTGELFF. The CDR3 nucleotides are TGTGCCAGCAGTTTCAAGGGATCCACCGGGGAGCTGTTTTTT.